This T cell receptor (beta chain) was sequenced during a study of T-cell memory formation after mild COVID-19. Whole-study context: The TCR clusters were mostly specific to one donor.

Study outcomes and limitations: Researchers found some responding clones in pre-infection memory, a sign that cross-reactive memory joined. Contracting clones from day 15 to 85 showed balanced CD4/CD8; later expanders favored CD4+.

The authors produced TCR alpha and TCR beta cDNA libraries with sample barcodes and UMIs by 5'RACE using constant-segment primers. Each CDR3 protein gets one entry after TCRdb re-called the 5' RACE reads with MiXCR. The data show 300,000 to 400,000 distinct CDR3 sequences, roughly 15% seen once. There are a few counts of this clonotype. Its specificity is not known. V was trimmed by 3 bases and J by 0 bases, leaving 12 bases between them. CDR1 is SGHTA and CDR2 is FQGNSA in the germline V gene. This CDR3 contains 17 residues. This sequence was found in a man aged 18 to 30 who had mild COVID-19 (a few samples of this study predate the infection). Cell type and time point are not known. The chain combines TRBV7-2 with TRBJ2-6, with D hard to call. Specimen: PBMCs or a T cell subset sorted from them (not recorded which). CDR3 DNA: TGTGCCAGCAGCTTTTCAGTCCGAAGCTCTGGGGCCAACGTCCTGACTTTC. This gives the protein CASSFSVRSSGANVLTF. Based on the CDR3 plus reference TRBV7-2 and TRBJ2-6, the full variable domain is GAGVSQSPSNKVTEKGKDVELRCDPISGHTALYWYRQSLGQGLEFLIYFQGNSAPDKSGLPSDRFSAERTGGSVSTLTIQRTQQEDSAVYLCASSFSVRSSGANVLTFGAGSRLTVL.